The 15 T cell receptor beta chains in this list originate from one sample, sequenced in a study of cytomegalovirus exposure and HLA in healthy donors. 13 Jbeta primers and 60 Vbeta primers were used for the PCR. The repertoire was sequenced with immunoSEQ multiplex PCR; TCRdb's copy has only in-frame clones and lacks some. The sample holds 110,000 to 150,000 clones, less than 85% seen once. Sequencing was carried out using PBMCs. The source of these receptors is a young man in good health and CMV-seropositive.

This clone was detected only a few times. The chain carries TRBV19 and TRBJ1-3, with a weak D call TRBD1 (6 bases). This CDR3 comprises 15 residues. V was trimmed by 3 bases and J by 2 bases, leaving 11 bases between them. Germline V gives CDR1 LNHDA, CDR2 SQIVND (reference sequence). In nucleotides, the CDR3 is TGTGCCAGTAGTATCGGGACACAAGCTGGAAACACCATATATTTT. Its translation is CASSIGTQAGNTIYF.

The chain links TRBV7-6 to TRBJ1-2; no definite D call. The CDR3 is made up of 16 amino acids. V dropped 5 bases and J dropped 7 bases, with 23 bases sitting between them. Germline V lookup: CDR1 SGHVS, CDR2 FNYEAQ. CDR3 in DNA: TGTGCCAGCAGCCCCCGGTTCGAGGTGTCCCTTGGTGGCTACACCTTC. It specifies CASSPRFEVSLGGYTF.

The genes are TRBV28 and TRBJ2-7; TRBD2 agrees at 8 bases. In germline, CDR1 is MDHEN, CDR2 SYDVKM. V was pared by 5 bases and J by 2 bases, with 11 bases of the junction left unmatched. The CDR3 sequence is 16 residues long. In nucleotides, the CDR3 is TGTGCCAGCAGTCCGCCGGGAGGGCAAGGGGCCTACGAGCAGTACTTC. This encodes CASSPPGGQGAYEQYF.

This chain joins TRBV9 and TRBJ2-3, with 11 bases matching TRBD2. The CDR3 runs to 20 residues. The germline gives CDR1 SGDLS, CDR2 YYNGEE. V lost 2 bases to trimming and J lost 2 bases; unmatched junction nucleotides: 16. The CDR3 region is CASSVLRRSGLAEYTDTQYF. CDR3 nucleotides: TGTGCCAGCAGCGTTTTAAGGCGGTCGGGACTAGCGGAGTACACAGATACGCAGTATTTT.

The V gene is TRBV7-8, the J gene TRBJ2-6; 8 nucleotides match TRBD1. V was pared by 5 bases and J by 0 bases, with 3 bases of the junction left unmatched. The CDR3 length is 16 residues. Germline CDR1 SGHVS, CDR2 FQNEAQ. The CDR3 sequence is CASSQTGGSGANVLTF. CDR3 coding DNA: TGTGCCAGCAGCCAAACAGGGGGCTCTGGGGCCAACGTCCTGACTTTC.

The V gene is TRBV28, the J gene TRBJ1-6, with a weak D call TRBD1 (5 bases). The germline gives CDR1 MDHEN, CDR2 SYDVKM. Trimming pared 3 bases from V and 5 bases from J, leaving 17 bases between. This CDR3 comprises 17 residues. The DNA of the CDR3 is TGTGCCAGCAGTTTCTCCCGGGGGGGTTGGAATAATTCACCCCTCCACTTT. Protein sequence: CASSFSRGGWNNSPLHF.

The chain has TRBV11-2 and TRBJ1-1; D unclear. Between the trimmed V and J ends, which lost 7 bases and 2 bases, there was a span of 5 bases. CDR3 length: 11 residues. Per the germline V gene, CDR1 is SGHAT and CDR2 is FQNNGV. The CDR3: CASTLNTEAFF. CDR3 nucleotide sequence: TGTGCCAGCACCCTAAACACTGAAGCTTTCTTT.

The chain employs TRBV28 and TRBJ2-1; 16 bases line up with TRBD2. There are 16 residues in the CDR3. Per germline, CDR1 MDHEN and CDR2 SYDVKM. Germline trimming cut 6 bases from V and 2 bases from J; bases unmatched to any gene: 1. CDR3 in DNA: TGTGCCAGCAGCGGGACTAGCGGGGGGGCCTACAATGAGCAGTTCTTC. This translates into CASSGTSGGAYNEQFF.

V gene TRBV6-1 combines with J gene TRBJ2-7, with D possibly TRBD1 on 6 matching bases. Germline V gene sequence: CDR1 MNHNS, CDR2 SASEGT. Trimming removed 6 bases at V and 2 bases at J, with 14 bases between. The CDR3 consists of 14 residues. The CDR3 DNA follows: TGTGCCAGCAGCGGACAGAATCCTCCCTACGAGCAGTACTTC. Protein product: CASSGQNPPYEQYF.

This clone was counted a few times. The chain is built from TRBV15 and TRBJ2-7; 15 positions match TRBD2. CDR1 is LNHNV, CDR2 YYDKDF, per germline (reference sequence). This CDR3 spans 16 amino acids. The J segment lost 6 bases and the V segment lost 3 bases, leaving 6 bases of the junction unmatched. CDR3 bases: TGTGCCACCAGCAGGGAGGGACTAGCGGGAGGTAGCGAGCAGTACTTC. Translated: CATSREGLAGGSEQYF.

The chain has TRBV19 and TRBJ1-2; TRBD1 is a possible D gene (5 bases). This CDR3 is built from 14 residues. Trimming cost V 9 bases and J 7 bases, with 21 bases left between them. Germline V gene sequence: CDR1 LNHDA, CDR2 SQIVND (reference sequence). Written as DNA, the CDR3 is TGTGCCAGCACCCTGAGCGGGGGGGAACGTGGCTACACCTTC. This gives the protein CASTLSGGERGYTF.

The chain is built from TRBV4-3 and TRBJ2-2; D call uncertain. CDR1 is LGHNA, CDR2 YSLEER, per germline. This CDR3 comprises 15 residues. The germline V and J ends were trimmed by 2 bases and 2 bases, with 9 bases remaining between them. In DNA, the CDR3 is TGCGCCAGCAGCCAAAATAGCCTTAACACCGGGGAGCTGTTTTTT. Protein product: CASSQNSLNTGELFF.

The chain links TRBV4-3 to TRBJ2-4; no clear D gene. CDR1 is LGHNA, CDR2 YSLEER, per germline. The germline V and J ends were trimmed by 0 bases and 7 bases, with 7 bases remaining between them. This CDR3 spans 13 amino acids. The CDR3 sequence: CASSQDVGNIQYF. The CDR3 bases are TGCGCCAGCAGCCAAGATGTCGGGAACATTCAGTACTTC.

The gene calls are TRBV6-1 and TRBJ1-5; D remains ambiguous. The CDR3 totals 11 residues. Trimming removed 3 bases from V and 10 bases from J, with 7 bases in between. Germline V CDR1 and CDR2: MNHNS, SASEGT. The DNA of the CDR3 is TGTGCCAGCAGTGAGCGGGGACCCCAGCATTTT. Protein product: CASSERGPQHF.

The chain's CDR3 is CASSLAQGALEQYF. In DNA form, the CDR3 reads TGTGCCAGCAGCCTCGCACAGGGGGCTCTCGAGCAGTACTTC. The chain recombines TRBV6-6 with TRBJ2-7; 9 nucleotides line up with TRBD1. The CDR3 consists of 14 residues. Germline CDR1 reads MNHNY; CDR2 reads SVGAGI (reference sequence). The J segment lost 6 bases and the V segment lost 6 bases, leaving 9 bases of the junction unmatched.